This is a list of T cell receptor beta chains from one sample in a study of blood T cell repertoires in COVID-19. Produced via immunoSEQ multiplex PCR; TCRdb's table is partial and in-frame only. The data show about 270,000 clones, roughly 88% seen once. Sequenced material: PBMCs or T cells enriched from blood (not recorded which). These TCRs come from a woman between 40 and 55 years old with acute COVID-19. CDR3s include the opening cysteine and the closing phenylalanine or tryptophan. D genes are given only for firm matches. A row's size may be missing; if present it is once, few, many or a size class.

TRBJ2-7	NA	TRBV14	NA	TGTGCCAGCAGCCAGTGGAGGGCATCCTACGAGCAGTACTTC	CASSQWRASYEQYF
TRBJ1-1	NA	TRBV5-1	NA	TGCGCCAGCAGCTCAGGAAGGAACACTGAAGCTTTCTTT	CASSSGRNTEAFF
TRBJ1-5	few	TRBV6-6	NA	TGTGCCAGCAGTCCCCCACATAGGGAGTATCCCCCCGGTCAGCCCCAGCATTTT	CASSPPHREYPPGQPQHF
TRBJ1-2	NA	TRBV6-5	NA	TGTGCCAGCAGTTCTGGACAGCTCCGTAACTATGGCTACACCTTC	CASSSGQLRNYGYTF
TRBJ1-5	NA	TRBV5-5	TRBD1	TGTGCCAGCAGCCCGACCGGGACAGGGCTTCAGCCCCAGCATTTT	CASSPTGTGLQPQHF
TRBJ2-7	NA	TRBV19	TRBD2	TGTGCCAGTAGGGGGCTGGCTAGCGGGATTTTGTCCGAGCAGTACTTC	CASRGLASGILSEQYF
TRBJ2-7	NA	TRBV2	NA	TGTGCCAGCAGTGAAAGGCGGGGTCCCTACGAGCAGTACTTC	CASSERRGPYEQYF
TRBJ1-1	NA	TRBV6-5	NA	TGTGCCAGCAGCCCCCTGCGACCCGGGGGCACTGAAGCTTTCTTT	CASSPLRPGGTEAFF
TRBJ2-2	NA	TRBV3-1/TRBV3-2	TRBD1	TGTGCCAGCGGACACCGGGACAGGGCTAACGGGGAGCTGTTTTTT	CASGHRDRANGELFF
TRBJ1-1	NA	TRBV10-3	NA	TGTGCCATCAGTGAGTGGCCGAGGTCCACTGAAGCTTTCTTT	CAISEWPRSTEAFF
TRBJ1-5	NA	TRBV7-2	NA	TGTGCCAGCAGCTTAGAACTGCTCAATCAGCCCCAGCATTTT	CASSLELLNQPQHF
TRBJ2-1	NA	TRBV29-1	NA	TGCAGCGTTGTTCCTACGAATGAGCAGTTCTTC	CSVVPTNEQFF
TRBJ2-7	NA	TRBV20-1	TRBD2	TGCAGTGCTAGTGGGACTAGCGTTACCTACGAGCAGTACTTC	CSASGTSVTYEQYF
TRBJ1-1	NA	TRBV5-1	TRBD1	TGCGCCAGCAGCTTTACAGGGGTCACTGAAGCTTTCTTT	CASSFTGVTEAFF
TRBJ1-1	NA	TRBV6-5	NA	TGTGCCAGCAGTTATTACAGGGAAGGTGGCACTGAAGCTTTCTTT	CASSYYREGGTEAFF
TRBJ2-4	NA	TRBV18	NA	TGTGCCAGCTCACCACCGCCTGGAGGGATTCAGTACTTC	CASSPPPGGIQYF
TRBJ2-7	NA	TRBV7-2	NA	TGTGCCAGCAGCTTAAGCGGTTCTAACTACGAGCAGTACTTC	CASSLSGSNYEQYF
TRBJ1-4	once	TRBV18	NA	TGTGCCAGCTCACCGTACAGGGATACTAATGAAAAACTGTTTTTT	CASSPYRDTNEKLFF
TRBJ1-2	few	TRBV13	NA	TGTGCCAGCAGCTTAGGAACAGCTAACTATGGCTACACCTTC	CASSLGTANYGYTF
TRBJ2-7	NA	TRBV5-1	NA	TGCGCCAGCAGCTTGGCACAGGCGACCTACGAGCAGTACTTC	CASSLAQATYEQYF
TRBJ2-5	NA	TRBV5-1	TRBD1	TGCGCCAGCAGCTTGGGGACAGGGGGGGGGACCCAGTACTTC	CASSLGTGGGTQYF
TRBJ2-4	NA	TRBV19	NA	TGTGCCAGTAGTATAGATGGCGCTAGCGATGGACTGGCCAAAAACATTCAGTACTTC	CASSIDGASDGLAKNIQYF
TRBJ2-1	NA	TRBV5-6	NA	TGTGCCAGCAGTTCCTCTCTGGGACTTCTGAACAATGAGCAGTTCTTC	CASSSSLGLLNNEQFF
TRBJ2-1	NA	TRBV24-1	NA	TGTGCCACCAGTGACGCCGGGACTCCCTACAATGAGCAGTTCTTC	CATSDAGTPYNEQFF